This is a list of T cell receptor beta chains from one sample in a study of T cells expressing NK-cell markers. TCRdb reprocessed the 5' RACE reads and keeps a single row for each CDR3 protein, giving no DNA. Seen in this sample are around 470,000 distinct CDR3 sequences; the ten most common clones hold 1.4%. Specimen: blood T cells: a sorted CD56 or NKG2C T cell subset, CD4+ or CD8+ T cells, or bulk PBMC T cells (not recorded which). The receptor set was obtained from a woman aged 45-59 years in good health. Each CDR3 is given with its conserved first and last residue.

>TRBV11-2|TRBJ1-1
CASSSLGGREAFF
>TRBV6-2/TRBV6-3|TRBJ1-6
CASSSAAPLHF
>TRBV7-9|TRBJ1-4
CASSLQESGEKLFF
>TRBV20-1|TRBJ2-1
CSASAEGKQFF
>TRBV12-3/TRBV12-4|TRBJ2-7
CASRQGARNYEQYF
>TRBV9|TRBJ2-3
CASSVDPSGGDTQYF
>TRBV14|TRBJ1-4
CASSRQSATNEKLFF
>TRBV20-1|TRBJ1-6
CSAHTGSIGSPLHF
>TRBV7-8|TRBJ1-2
CASSEVTGIGYTF
>TRBV12-3/TRBV12-4|TRBJ1-1
CATSPGGGTGEAFF
>TRBV6-2/TRBV6-3|TRBJ2-4
CASSYDSEGGPTAKNIQYF
>TRBV12-3/TRBV12-4|TRBJ2-5
CASSFRLMETQYF
>TRBV5-1|TRBJ2-3
CASKSGTGGTDTQYF
>TRBV6-6|TRBJ2-4
CASSGLPSNIQYF
>TRBV2|TRBJ2-3
CASSEGGQGGDTQYF
>TRBV12-5|TRBJ2-5
CASGLVPKSREYQETQYF
>TRBV5-7|TRBJ2-1
CASSFYGASDEQFF
>TRBV5-1|TRBJ1-4
CASTLLGNLNEKLFF
>TRBV5-1|TRBJ1-2
CASSPSDGGRFGYTF
>TRBV5-1|TRBJ1-1
CASSLDRSGTEAFF
>TRBV5-1|TRBJ2-1
CASSLTAGTRGYNEQFF
>TRBV20-1|TRBJ2-1
CSANPVSGNSYNEQFF
>TRBV12-3/TRBV12-4|TRBJ1-2
CASAEGAFEGYTF
>TRBV10-3|TRBJ2-2
CAATIGAGELFF
>TRBV5-6|TRBJ2-3
CASSRVSGSSTDTQYF
>TRBV11-3|TRBJ2-1
CASSSGGSGSEYEQFF
>TRBV3-1|TRBJ1-2
CASMLQGFYGYTF
>TRBV25-1|TRBJ1-1
CASNGVGNTEAFF
>TRBV6-5|TRBJ2-1
CASSFLAGGKNEQFF
>TRBV20-1|TRBJ1-2
CSARDGRQGGGYTF
>TRBV29-1|TRBJ1-3
CSVEGHPSSGNTIYF
>TRBV7-9|TRBJ2-1
CASSTHSVLLGKNEQFF
>TRBV30|TRBJ2-3
CAWSVRTGYTDTQYF
>TRBV5-6|TRBJ2-1
CASSLLAGEWSNEQFF
>TRBV7-9|TRBJ2-1
CASSLGGASAKRTFF
>TRBV5-1|TRBJ1-1
CASSETPGTAAEAFF
>TRBV20-1|TRBJ1-2
CSASTGPGGGYTF
>TRBV10-3|TRBJ1-3
CAVAQGYSGNTIYF
>TRBV20-1|TRBJ2-1
CSAKREGINEQFF
>TRBV6-5|TRBJ1-1
CASTKGQEAFF
>TRBV20-1|TRBJ2-1
CSAGTLNEQFF
>TRBV12-3/TRBV12-4|TRBJ1-1
CASSPGGLVGNTEAFF
>TRBV7-8|TRBJ1-4
CASSASPGQLGEKLFF
>TRBV12-3/TRBV12-4|TRBJ1-1
CASSLGPTGETNTEAFF
>TRBV24-1|TRBJ1-2
CATSTARYGYTF
>TRBV5-6|TRBJ2-1
CASSPPGQSDNEQFF
>TRBV29-1|TRBJ2-1
CSVPDRISYNEQFF
>TRBV2|TRBJ1-6
CASSGTGRNSPLHF
>TRBV5-1|TRBJ2-5
CASSPGTLSQETQYF
>TRBV6-5|TRBJ1-1
CASSYSTSQLLMNTEAFF
>TRBV2|TRBJ2-1
CASSRLAGGGRNEQFF
>TRBV5-1|TRBJ2-3
CASSPGTKPDTQYF
>TRBV27|TRBJ2-7
CASSYLRGNEQYF
>TRBV29-1|TRBJ1-2
CSVGGRLSRDFGYTF
>TRBV5-1|TRBJ2-7
CASSLASSFYEQYF
>TRBV12-3/TRBV12-4|TRBJ2-2
CAIQGAFAGELFF
>TRBV20-1|TRBJ2-3
CSASGVSDHTDTQYF
>TRBV6-5|TRBJ1-1
CASSQDRREAFF